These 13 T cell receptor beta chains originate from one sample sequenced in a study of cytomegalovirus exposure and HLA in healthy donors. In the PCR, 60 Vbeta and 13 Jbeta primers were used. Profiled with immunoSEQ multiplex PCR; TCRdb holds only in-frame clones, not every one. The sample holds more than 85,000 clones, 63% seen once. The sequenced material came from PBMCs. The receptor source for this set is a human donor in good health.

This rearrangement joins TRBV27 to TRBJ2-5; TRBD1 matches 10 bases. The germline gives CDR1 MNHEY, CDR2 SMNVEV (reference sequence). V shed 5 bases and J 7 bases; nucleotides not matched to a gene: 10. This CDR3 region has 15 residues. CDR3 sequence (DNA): TGTGCCAGCAGTCCCGACAGGGGGCCGTCAGGGACCCAGTACTTC. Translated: CASSPDRGPSGTQYF.

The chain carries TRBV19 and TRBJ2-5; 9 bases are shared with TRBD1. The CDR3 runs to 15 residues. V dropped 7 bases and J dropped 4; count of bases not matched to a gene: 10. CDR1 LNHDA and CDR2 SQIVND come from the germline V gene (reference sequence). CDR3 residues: CASNTGQGFGETQYF. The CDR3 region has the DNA TGTGCCAGTAACACGGGACAGGGTTTCGGAGAGACCCAGTACTTC.

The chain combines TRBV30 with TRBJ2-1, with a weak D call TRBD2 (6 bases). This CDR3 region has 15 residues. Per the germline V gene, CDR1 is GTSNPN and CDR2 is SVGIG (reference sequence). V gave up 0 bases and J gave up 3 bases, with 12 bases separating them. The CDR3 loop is CAWSVHGGLYNEQFF. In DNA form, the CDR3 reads TGTGCCTGGAGTGTACACGGGGGACTCTACAATGAGCAGTTCTTC.

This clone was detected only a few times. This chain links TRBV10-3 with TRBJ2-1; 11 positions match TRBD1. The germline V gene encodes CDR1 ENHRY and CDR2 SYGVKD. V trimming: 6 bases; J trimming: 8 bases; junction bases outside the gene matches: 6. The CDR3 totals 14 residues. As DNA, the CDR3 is TGTGCCATCAGCCGGGACAGGGGGTTCGATGAGCAGTTCTTC. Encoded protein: CAISRDRGFDEQFF.

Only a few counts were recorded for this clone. CDR3 bases: TGTGCCTGGAGTCCAGGGGGAAATCAGCCCCAGCATTTT. Its translation: CAWSPGGNQPQHF. This sequence joins TRBV30 and TRBJ1-5; 7 bases align to TRBD1. Germline V lookup: CDR1 GTSNPN, CDR2 SVGIG (reference sequence). The J segment lost 4 bases and the V segment lost 2 bases, leaving 2 bases of the junction unmatched. CDR3 length: 13 amino acids.

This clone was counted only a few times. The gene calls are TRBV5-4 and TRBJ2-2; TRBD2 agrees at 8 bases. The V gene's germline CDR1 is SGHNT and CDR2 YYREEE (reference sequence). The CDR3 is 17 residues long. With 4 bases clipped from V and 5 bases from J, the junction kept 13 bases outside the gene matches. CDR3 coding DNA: TGTGCCAGCAGCCGTTTAGCGGGAACCCGTATGACCGGGGAGCTGTTTTTT. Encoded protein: CASSRLAGTRMTGELFF.

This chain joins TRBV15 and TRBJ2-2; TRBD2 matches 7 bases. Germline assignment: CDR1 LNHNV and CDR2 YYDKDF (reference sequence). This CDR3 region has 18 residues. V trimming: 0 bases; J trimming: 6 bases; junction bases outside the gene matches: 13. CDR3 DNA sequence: TGTGCCACCAGCAGAGAGGCCCGGGGGAGGGTGGTGCCCGGGGAGCTGTTTTTT. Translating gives CATSREARGRVVPGELFF.

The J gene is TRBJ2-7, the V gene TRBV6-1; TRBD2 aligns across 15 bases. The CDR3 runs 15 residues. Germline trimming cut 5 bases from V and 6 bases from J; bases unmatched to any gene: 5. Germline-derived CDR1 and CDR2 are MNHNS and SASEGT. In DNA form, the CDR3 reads TGTGCCAGCAGTAGACCGGGACTAGCGGGAGGCGAGCAGTACTTC. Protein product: CASSRPGLAGGEQYF.

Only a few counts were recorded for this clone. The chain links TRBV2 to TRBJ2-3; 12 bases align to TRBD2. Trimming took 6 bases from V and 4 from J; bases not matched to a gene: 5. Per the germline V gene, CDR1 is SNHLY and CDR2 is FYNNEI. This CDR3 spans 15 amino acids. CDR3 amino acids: CASSPRLAGADTQYF. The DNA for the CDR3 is TGTGCCAGCAGCCCTCGACTAGCGGGAGCAGATACGCAGTATTTT. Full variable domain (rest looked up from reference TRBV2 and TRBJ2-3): EPEVTQTPSHQVTQMGQEVILRCVPISNHLYFYWYRQILGQKVEFLVSFYNNEISEKSEIFDDQFSVERPDGSNFTLKIRSTKLEDSAMYFCASSPRLAGADTQYFGPGTRLTVL.

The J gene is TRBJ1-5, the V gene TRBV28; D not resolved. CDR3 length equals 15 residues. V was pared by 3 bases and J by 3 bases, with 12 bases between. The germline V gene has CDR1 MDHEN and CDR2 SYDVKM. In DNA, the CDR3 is TGTGCCAGCAGTTTGGGTGGAGGGTTCAATCAGCCCCAGCATTTT. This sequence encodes CASSLGGGFNQPQHF.

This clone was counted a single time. CDR3 loop: CASSFDRGTRDTQYF. For the CDR3, the DNA is TGTGCCAGCAGCTTCGACAGGGGCACCAGAGATACGCAGTATTTT. The chain employs TRBV5-8 and TRBJ2-3; 8 bases agree with TRBD1. The germline gives CDR1 SGHTS, CDR2 YDEGEE. The CDR3 has 15 residues. The ends lost 2 bases at V and 5 bases at J; junction bases unmatched: 7.

For the CDR3, the DNA is TGTGCCAGCAGTGAGTCTATATGGCGCCTTGGCGGGGAGACCCAGTACTTC. This encodes CASSESIWRLGGETQYF. This rearrangement joins TRBV6-1 to TRBJ2-5, with D possibly being TRBD2 (5 bases). The CDR3 has 17 residues. Germline V CDR1 and CDR2: MNHNS, SASEGT. The V and J ends lost 3 bases and 5 bases respectively, with 22 bases between them.

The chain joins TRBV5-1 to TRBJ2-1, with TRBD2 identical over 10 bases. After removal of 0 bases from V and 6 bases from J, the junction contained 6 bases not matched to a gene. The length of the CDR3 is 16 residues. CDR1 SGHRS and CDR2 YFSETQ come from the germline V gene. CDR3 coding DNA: TGCGCCAGCAGCTTGGCTAGCGGGAGTGGTCGCAATGAGCAGTTCTTC. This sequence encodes CASSLASGSGRNEQFF.